The sequence of this T cell receptor (beta chain) was determined in a study of PD-1 blockade in classical Hodgkin lymphoma. Time point here: cycle 4 day 1 (C4D1), after more than five weeks of nivolumab. Every patient experienced relapse after autologous stem cell transplantation, and brentuximab vedotin exposure varied. In regard to this clone: Its antigen is unknown.

Study-wide findings and caveats: Complete responders showed a baseline diversity that resembled the diversity of newly diagnosed patients. Reported findings placed baseline TCR diversity lower in newly diagnosed patients (compared with healthy donors). Patients who initiated nivolumab within 1 year of ASCT were excluded.

Sequencing used immunoSEQ multiplex PCR; TCRdb keeps in-frame clones, though not all of them. The sample lists 6,000 to 10,000 clones, around 78% seen once, with about 45% in the top ten. Looked up from germline, CDR1 is LNHNV and CDR2 is YYDKDF (reference sequence). This CDR3 comprises 13 residues. V was shortened by 5 bases and J by 2 bases, with 10 bases between the two germline ends. Sample: peripheral blood mononuclear cells (PBMCs), taken before the fourth cycle of nivolumab. The receptor was derived from a human donor with classical Hodgkin lymphoma. J is TRBJ2-7 and V is TRBV15; D gene ambiguous. This chain's CDR3 is CATSRLGAYEQYF. As DNA, the CDR3 is TGTGCCACCAGCCGCCTTGGGGCCTACGAGCAGTACTTC.